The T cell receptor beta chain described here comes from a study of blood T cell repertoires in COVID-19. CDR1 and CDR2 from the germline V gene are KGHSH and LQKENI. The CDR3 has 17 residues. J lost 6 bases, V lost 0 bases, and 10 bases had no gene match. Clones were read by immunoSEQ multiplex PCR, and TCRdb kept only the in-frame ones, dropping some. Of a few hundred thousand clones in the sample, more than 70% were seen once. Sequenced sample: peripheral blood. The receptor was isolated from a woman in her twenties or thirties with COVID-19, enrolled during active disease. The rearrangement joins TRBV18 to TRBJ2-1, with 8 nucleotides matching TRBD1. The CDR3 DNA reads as TGTGCCAGCTCACCACCGAACCGTAAAACAGGGGGCAATGAGCAGTTCTTC. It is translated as CASSPPNRKTGGNEQFF. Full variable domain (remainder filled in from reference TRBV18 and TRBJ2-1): NAGVMQNPRHLVRRRGQEARLRCSPMKGHSHVYWYRQLPEEGLKFMVYLQKENIIDESGMPKERFSAEFPKEGPSILRIQQVVRGDSAAYFCASSPPNRKTGGNEQFFGPGTRLTVL.